This TCR beta chain was identified during a study of blood T cell repertoires in COVID-19. From germline, CDR1 is LNHDA and CDR2 SQIVND (reference sequence). V was clipped by 3 bases and J by 4 bases, with 13 bases between them. The CDR3 length is 15 residues. Sequenced by immunoSEQ multiplex PCR; TCRdb stores in-frame clones only, minus some. Of over 200,000 clones in the sample, more than 85% were seen once. The TCR was taken from a man aged 40-50 years with active or convalescent COVID-19. The source material was peripheral blood. This chain uses TRBV19 with TRBJ1-3; D gene uncertain. The CDR3 coding sequence is TGTGCCAGTAGTATCACGCACGGTGCGGGAAACACCATATATTTT. Protein sequence: CASSITHGAGNTIYF.